This T cell receptor beta chain originates from a study of blood T cells in healthy people across ages. Study as a whole: T cells yielded about one barcoded beta molecule per two cells through template switching. Study-level points and caveats: Researchers report that TCR beta diversity correlated strongly with naive T cell percentage.

V gave up 4 bases and J gave up 0 bases; unmatched junction bases: 20. The CDR3 totals 20 residues. Germline assignment: CDR1 SGHDN and CDR2 FVKESK. Primed by a sample-barcoded 5' primer and a J-beta primer mix, a second PCR proceeded for roughly 7 to 11 cycles. The template-switch adaptor, which had 12 random nucleotides, put a tag on each cDNA molecule. TCRdb reanalysed the 5' RACE reads using MiXCR and keeps one entry per CDR3 protein. The sample gives approximately 780,000 distinct CDR3 sequences, roughly 25% of which show up once; 3% is in the top ten. Each sample yielded at least 5.5 micrograms of PBMC total RNA. This clonotype was picked up many times. Its target is not known. The same specimen was also included in a second study, on T cells of mothers and their children.

Material for sequencing was blood. The TCR was taken from a boy between 10 and 17 years old in good health. The gene calls are TRBV14 and TRBJ2-5; 7 nucleotides agree with TRBD2. The CDR3 DNA is TGTGCCAGCAGCCCTCCCCCCGGGAGGAATTGGCGGCTGTACCAAGAGACCCAGTACTTC. Translated, it gives CASSPPPGRNWRLYQETQYF.